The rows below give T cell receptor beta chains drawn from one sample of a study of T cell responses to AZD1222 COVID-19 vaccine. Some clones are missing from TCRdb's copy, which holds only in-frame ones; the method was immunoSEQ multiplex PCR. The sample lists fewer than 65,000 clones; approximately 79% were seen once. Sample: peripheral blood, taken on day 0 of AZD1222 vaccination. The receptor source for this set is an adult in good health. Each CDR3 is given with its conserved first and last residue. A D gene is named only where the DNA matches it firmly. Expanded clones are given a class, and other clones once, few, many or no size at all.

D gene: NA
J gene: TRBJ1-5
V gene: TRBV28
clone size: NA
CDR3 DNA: TGTGCCAGCAGTGTCTGGAATCAGCCCCAGCATTTT
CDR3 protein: CASSVWNQPQHF

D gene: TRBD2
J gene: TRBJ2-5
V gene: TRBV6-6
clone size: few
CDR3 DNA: TGTGCCAGCAGTTATGGGGGGGGTGAGACCCAGTACTTC
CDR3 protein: CASSYGGGETQYF

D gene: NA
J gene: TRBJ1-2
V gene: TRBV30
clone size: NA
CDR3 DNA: TGTGCCTGGAGTGTACGAAGTGGGGGCATGGGCTACACCTTC
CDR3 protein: CAWSVRSGGMGYTF

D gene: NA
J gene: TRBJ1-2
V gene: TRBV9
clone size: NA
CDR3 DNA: TGTGCCAGCAGCGTAGACGCGGTTCCTGGTGGCTACACCTTC
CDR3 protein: CASSVDAVPGGYTF

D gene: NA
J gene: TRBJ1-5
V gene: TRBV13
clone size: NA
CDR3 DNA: TGTGCCAGCAGCTTAGGGGGTCAGCCCCAGCATTTT
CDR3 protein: CASSLGGQPQHF

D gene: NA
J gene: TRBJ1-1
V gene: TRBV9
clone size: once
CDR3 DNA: TGTGCCAGCAGCGCCAGTAACAGGGTAACTGAAGCTTTCTTT
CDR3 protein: CASSASNRVTEAFF

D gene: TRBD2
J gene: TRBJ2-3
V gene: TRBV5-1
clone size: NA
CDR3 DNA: TGCGCCAGCAGCTTGGCCGGGGGAGGGGGCACAGATACGCAGTATTTT
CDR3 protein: CASSLAGGGGTDTQYF

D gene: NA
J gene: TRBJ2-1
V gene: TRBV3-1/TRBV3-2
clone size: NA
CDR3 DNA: TGTGCCAGCAGCCCACACAATTCGGAGGGCCTTGAGCAGTTCTTC
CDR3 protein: CASSPHNSEGLEQFF

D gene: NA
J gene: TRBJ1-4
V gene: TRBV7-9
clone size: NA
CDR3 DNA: TGTGCCAGCAGCTTAAAGGGGTTATTAGGTGAAAAACTGTTTTTT
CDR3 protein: CASSLKGLLGEKLFF

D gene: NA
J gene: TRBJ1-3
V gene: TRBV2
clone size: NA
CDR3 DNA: TGTGCCAGCAGTGACCTGTGGGGGACTGGAAACACCATATATTTT
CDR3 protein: CASSDLWGTGNTIYF

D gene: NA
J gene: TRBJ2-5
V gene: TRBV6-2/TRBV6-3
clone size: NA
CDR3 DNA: TGTGCCAGCAGTTACGGCCATCCCGCCCAAGAGACCCAGTACTTC
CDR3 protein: CASSYGHPAQETQYF

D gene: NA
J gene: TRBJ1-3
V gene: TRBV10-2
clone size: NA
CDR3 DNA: TGCGCCAGCAGCCCCCGTCGGAACACCATATATTTT
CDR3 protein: CASSPRRNTIYF

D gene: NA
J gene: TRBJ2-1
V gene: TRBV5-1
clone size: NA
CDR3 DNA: TGCGCCAGCAGCTTGGCGGGCGGGGCCTACAATGAGCAGTTCTTC
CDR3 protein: CASSLAGGAYNEQFF

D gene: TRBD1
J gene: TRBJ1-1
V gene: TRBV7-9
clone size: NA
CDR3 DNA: TGTGCCAGCAGCTCGACAGGGGTTGTGGGAACTGAAGCTTTCTTT
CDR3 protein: CASSSTGVVGTEAFF

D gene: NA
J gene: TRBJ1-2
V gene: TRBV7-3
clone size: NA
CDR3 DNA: TGTGCCAGCAGCTTAAGCCCTAACTATGGCTACACCTTC
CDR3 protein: CASSLSPNYGYTF

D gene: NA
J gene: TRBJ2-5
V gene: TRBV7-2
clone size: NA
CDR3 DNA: TGTGCCAGCAGCTTGGCGGGATGGGGGGAGACCCAGTACTTC
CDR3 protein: CASSLAGWGETQYF

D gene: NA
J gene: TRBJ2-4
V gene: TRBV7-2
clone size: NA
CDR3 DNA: TGTGCCAGCAGCTCCCCCTCCTTACCTAACATTCAGTACTTC
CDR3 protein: CASSSPSLPNIQYF

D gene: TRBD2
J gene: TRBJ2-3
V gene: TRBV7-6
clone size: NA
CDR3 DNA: TGTGCCAGCAGCTTAGCGGAAGTAGCGGGAGCTAGCACAGATACGCAGTATTTT
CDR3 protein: CASSLAEVAGASTDTQYF

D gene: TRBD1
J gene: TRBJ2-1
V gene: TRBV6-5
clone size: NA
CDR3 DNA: TGTGCCAGCAGCTCGAGGACAGGGCTCTCCCATGAGCAGTTCTTC
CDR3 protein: CASSSRTGLSHEQFF

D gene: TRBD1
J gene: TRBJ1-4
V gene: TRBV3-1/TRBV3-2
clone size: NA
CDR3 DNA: TGTGCCAGCAGCCACGCCGGGGACAGGGGAGAAAAACTGTTTTTT
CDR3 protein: CASSHAGDRGEKLFF

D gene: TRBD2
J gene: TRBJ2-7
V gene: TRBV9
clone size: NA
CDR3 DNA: TGTGCCAGCAGCGTAGCCCCGGTCAGGGAAGGGGAGGGCTCCTACGAGCAGTACTTC
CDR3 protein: CASSVAPVREGEGSYEQYF

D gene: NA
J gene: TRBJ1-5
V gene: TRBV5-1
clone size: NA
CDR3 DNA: TGCGCCAGCAGCTTGGCGGGGGAGCGCAATCAGCCCCAGCATTTT
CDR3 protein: CASSLAGERNQPQHF

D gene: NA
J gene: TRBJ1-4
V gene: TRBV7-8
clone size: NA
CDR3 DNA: TGTGCCAGCAGCTTGACAGCAACTAATGAAAAACTGTTTTTT
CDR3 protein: CASSLTATNEKLFF

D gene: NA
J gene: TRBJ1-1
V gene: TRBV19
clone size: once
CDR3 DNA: TGTGCCAGTAGTAGGATGCGGAACACTGAAGCTTTCTTT
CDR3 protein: CASSRMRNTEAFF

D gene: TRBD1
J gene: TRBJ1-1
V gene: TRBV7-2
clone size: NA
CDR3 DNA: TGTGCCAGCAGCGTACGACAGGGCTCAACCTTGAACACTGAAGCTTTCTTT
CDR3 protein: CASSVRQGSTLNTEAFF

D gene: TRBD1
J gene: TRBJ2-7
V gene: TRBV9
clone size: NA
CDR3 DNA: TGTGCCAGCAGCGCGGGACAGGGGAGGCACGAGCAGTACTTC
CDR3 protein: CASSAGQGRHEQYF

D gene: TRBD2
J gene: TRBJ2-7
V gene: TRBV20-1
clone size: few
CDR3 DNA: TGCAGTGCTAGTTTCTCGGGACTAGCGGGAGTTATCTACGAGCAGTACTTC
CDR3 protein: CSASFSGLAGVIYEQYF

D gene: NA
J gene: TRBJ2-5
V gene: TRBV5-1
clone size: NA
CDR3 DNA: TGCGCCAGCAGCTACAACAGGGAGACCCAGTACTTC
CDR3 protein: CASSYNRETQYF

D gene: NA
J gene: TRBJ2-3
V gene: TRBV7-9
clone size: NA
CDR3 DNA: TGTGCCACAAGGGGGGGCGGTACAGATACGCAGTATTTT
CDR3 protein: CATRGGGTDTQYF

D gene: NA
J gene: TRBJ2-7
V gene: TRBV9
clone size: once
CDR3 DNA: TGTGCCAGCAGCGACTCCATTGGGGGGAATGAGCAGTACTTC
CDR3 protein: CASSDSIGGNEQYF

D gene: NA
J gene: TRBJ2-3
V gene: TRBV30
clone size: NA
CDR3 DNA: TGTGCCTGGAGTGTACAAGATACGCAGTATTTT
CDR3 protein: CAWSVQDTQYF

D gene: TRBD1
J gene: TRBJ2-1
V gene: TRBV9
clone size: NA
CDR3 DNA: TGTGCCAGCAGCCCAGGGACAGGGTGGAATGAGCAGTTCTTC
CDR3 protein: CASSPGTGWNEQFF

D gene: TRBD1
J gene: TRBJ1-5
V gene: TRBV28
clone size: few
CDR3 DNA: TGTGCCAGCAGGGACCGGGACAGGGGTGTCGGGAGCAATCAGCCCCAGCATTTT
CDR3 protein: CASRDRDRGVGSNQPQHF

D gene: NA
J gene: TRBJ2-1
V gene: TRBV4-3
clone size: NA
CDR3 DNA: TGCGCCAGCAGCCAAGATCCCGACGGGGGCCTAGTGAATGAGCAGTTCTTC
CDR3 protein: CASSQDPDGGLVNEQFF

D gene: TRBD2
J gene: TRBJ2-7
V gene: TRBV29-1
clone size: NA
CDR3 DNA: TGCAGCGTTGATGCTAGCGGGAGTAGCTACGAGCAGTACTTC
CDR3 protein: CSVDASGSSYEQYF

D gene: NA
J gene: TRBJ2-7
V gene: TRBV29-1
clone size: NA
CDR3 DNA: TGCAGCGTACGTCCAGGGCTCGAGCAGTACTTC
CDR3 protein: CSVRPGLEQYF

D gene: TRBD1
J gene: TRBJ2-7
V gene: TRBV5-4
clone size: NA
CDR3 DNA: TGTGCCAGCAGCACCCGTCCGGTGGGACAGGGTCACGAGCAGTACTTC
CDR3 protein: CASSTRPVGQGHEQYF

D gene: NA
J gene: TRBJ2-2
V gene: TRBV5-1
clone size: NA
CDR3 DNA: TGCGCCAGCAGCTTGGATTCCCGGGCAACCGGGGAGCTGTTTTTT
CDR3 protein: CASSLDSRATGELFF

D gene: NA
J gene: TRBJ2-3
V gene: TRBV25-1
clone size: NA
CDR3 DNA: TGTGCCAGCAGTGGCGGGGGCGCAGATACGCAGTATTTT
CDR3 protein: CASSGGGADTQYF

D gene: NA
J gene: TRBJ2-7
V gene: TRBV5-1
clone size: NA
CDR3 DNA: TGCGCCAGCAGCTGGGGGGACTACGAGCAGTACTTC
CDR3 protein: CASSWGDYEQYF

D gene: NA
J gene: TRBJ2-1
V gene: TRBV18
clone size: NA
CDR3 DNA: TGTGCCAGCTCACCAAGCAGGGGCAATGAGCAGTTCTTC
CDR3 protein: CASSPSRGNEQFF

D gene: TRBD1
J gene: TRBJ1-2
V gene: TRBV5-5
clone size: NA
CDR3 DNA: TGTGCCAGCAGCTTGTGGGGGACAGACTATGGCTACACCTTC
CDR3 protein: CASSLWGTDYGYTF

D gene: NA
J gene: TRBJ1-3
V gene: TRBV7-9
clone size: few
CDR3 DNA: TGTGCCAGCAGCTCACAGGGATTCTCTGGAAACACCATATATTTT
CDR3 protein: CASSSQGFSGNTIYF

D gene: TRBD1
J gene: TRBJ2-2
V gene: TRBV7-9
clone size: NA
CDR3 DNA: TGTGCCAGCAATGGACAGGGACGGGGCACCGGGGAGCTGTTTTTT
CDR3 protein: CASNGQGRGTGELFF

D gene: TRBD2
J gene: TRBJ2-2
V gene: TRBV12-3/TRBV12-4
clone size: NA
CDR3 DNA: TGTGCCAGCAAGGGCGGGGGCACCGGGGAGCTGTTTTTT
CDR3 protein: CASKGGGTGELFF

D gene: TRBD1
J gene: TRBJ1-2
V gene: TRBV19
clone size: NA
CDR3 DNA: TGTGCCAGTAGTATAGATCAACGGGGACAGGGAGGGCAAGGCTACACCTTC
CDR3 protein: CASSIDQRGQGGQGYTF

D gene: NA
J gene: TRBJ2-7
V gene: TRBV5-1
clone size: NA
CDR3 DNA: TGCGCCAGCAGCTTTGGGCCCTACAGGGCAAACTACGAGCAGTACTTC
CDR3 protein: CASSFGPYRANYEQYF

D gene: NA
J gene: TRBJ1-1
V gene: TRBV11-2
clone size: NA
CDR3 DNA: TGTGCCAGCAGCTTAGGGCGGTTCTACAGACCTATGAACACTGAAGCTTTCTTT
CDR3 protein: CASSLGRFYRPMNTEAFF

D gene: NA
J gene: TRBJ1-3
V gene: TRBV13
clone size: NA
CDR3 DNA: TGTGCCAGCAGCTTGGGCACTGGAAACACCATATATTTT
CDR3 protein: CASSLGTGNTIYF

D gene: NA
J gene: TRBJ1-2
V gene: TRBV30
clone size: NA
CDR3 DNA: TGTGCCTGGAGTCCCACACATGGAGGCTACACCTTC
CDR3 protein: CAWSPTHGGYTF

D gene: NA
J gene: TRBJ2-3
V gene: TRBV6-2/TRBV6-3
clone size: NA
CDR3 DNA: TGTGCCAGCAGCTGGAGAGCTAGCACAGATACGCAGTATTTT
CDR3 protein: CASSWRASTDTQYF

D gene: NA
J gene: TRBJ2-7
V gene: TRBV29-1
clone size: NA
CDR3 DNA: TGCAGCGTTGGAGTGACAGGGAGGAACGAGCAGTACTTC
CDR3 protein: CSVGVTGRNEQYF

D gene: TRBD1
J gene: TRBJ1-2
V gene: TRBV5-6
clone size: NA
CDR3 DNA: TGTGCCAGCAGCTTTGGGACAGGGATAGTTGGCTACACCTTC
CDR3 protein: CASSFGTGIVGYTF

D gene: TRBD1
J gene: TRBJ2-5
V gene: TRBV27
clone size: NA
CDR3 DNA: TGTGCCAGCAGTCCGAGAATCGGGACAGTTCAAGAGACCCAGTACTTC
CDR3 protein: CASSPRIGTVQETQYF

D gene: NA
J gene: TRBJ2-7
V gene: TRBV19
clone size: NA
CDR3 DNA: TGTGCCAGTAGGGGCAGGGACGAGCAGTACTTC
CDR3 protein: CASRGRDEQYF

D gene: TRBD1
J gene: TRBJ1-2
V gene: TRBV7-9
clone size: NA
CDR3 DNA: TGTGCCAGCAGCCAGGACAGGGGATATGGCTACACCTTC
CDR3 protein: CASSQDRGYGYTF

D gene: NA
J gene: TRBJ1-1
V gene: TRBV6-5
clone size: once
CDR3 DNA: TGTGCCAGCAGATACGGACTGATGAACACTGAAGCTTTCTTT
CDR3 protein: CASRYGLMNTEAFF